This T cell receptor beta chain appears in the sequencing data of a study of post-analysis software for immune sequencing data. Study at large: The courses of disease that were included comprised relapsing-remitting, secondary progressive and progressive-relapsing multiple sclerosis. Whole-study findings and limits: Samples made in the same batch grouped tightly together by F measure. Patients had higher frequencies than controls of a handful of TRBV segments, including TRBV5-6, TRBV5-1 and TRBV20-1. Normalized Chao1 diversity was significantly reduced in patients versus controls.

On this clonotype: No antigen is known for it.

Unique molecular identifiers tagged the TCR beta cDNA libraries. TCRdb independently ran MiXCR on the PCR reads; one entry per CDR3 protein. The sample has 600,000 to 700,000 distinct CDR3 sequences; around 60% are singletons. The V gene lost 3 bases and the J gene lost 7 bases, with 13 bases spanning the gap. This CDR3 contains 14 residues. The source material was blood. This TCR came from a girl aged 2-10 years with multiple sclerosis. V and J are TRBV12-3 or TRBV12-4 and TRBJ2-4; a possible D gene is TRBD1 (5 bases). The chain's CDR3 is CASSFVRVSNIQYF. The DNA for the CDR3 is TGTGCCAGCAGTTTCGTCAGGGTGAGCAACATTCAGTACTTC.